This record looks at one TCR beta chain sequence and its context. This clone's antigen is unknown. Per-nucleotide qualities are absent, and no much larger clonotype sits a single base away. Peripheral blood CD8+ and CD4+ T cells from healthy donors, Susac syndrome patients and multiple sclerosis patients were profiled by high-throughput TCR beta sequencing. Treatment-naive patients with stable or active relapsing-remitting disease fulfilling revised McDonald criteria were used as multiple sclerosis controls. Bulk CD8+ and CD4+ T cells were purified by magnetic negative isolation, while CD8+ TEMRA cells were enriched using FACS. Blood was drawn into EDTA tubes, processed within 24 hours, and PBMCs were isolated by density gradient centrifugation. PBMCs destined for TCR sequencing were cryopreserved in liquid nitrogen and later thawed in a 37 °C water bath. Purity of sorted or isolated CD4+, CD8+ and CD8+ TEMRA cells was at least 90%.

The germline V gene (reference sequence) gives CDR1 as PRHDT and CDR2 as FYEKMQ. Taken from cysteine to phenylalanine, the CDR3 has 12 residues. Only the CDR3 region is kept as DNA, spanning 36 bases read in frame from base 1. The V end loses 1 base and the J end loses 7 bases, and a stretch of 6 bases separates them. The sample comes from a study of CD8 T cells in Susac syndrome (dated by TCRdb to about 2019). For the wider study: Repertoire sequencing was used to test whether CD8+ T cell activation and differentiation in Susac syndrome was antigen driven. CD8+ T cell repertoire clonality was compared between about a dozen healthy donors, some 14 Susac syndrome patients and roughly 15 multiple sclerosis patients.

Broader findings and caveats from the paper: The number of individuals in the TCR sequencing and HLA analysis was acknowledged as relatively small.

RNA was extracted using the RNeasy kit, and about 0.5 to 1 ug of the RNA was reverse transcribed with random hexamers. The immunoSEQ multiplex PCR assay, covering 54 Vbeta and 13 Jbeta segments, was used to amplify TCR beta CDR3 regions. PCR amplification bias was corrected using a synthetic template baseline for primer optimization and computational correction. In the original analysis: Reads were annotated to V, D and J genes per IMGT and analyzed with immunoSEQ Analyzer, keeping only productive sequences. Clonality was computed as one minus Shannon entropy normalized by log2 of the number of productive unique sequences. For each patient and control, public and private clones were evaluated among the 100 most prevalent clones. A clone was defined as Susac-specific if it was absent from the healthy and MS cohorts, from some 1,100 published viral clones and from other ImmuneACCESS disease sequences. TCRdb took the public reads, trimmed them with fastp at Q25, ran MiXCR for clone calling and kept in-frame beta chains. CDR3 protein sequences are deduplicated, and each keeps its most common genes and DNA. The V and J calls were not made by the authors but by TCRdb's processing. The sample has fewer than 85,000 distinct CDR3 sequences on record, roughly 95% of them singletons. The ten biggest clones cover 0.35% to 0.5% of the sample.

The sequencing input was CD8+ T cells from PBMCs. The rearranged chain carries TRBV13 and TRBJ2-3; a confident D gene designation cannot be given. This TCR was recovered from a human donor with multiple sclerosis. CDR3 region: CASSLDVNTQYF. The bases are TGTGCCAGCAGCTTAGACGTAAATACGCAGTATTTT.